This T cell receptor (beta chain) was obtained from a study of cytomegalovirus exposure and HLA in healthy donors. Study-wide context: Most donors, around 81% of more than 300 genotyped, fell in the Caucasian-associated ancestry cluster.

Germline V CDR1 and CDR2: SNHLY, FYNNEI. Trimming removed 6 bases from V and 10 bases from J; junction bases left unmatched: 12. The CDR3 covers 15 residues. Each of the donors was a healthy bone marrow donor. PCR employed 60 Vbeta and 13 Jbeta primers. The table came from immunoSEQ multiplex PCR; TCRdb's copy has only in-frame clones and leaves some out. This table has approximately 110,000 clones, 15% to 17% appearing once. This clone has only a few counts. Its specificity is not known. Study findings and constraints: A link between a missense DCLRE1C variant and TCR beta V- and J-gene trimming emerged from a later analysis. Later analysis found that TCR beta chains associated with HLA were more clonally expanded than other, equally common chains.

Input material: PBMCs. The chain joins TRBV2 to TRBJ2-1; 10 nucleotides match TRBD1. This receptor was obtained from a woman younger than 35 in good health and CMV-seronegative. The CDR3 loop reads CASRQTQSTGGEQFF. Here the CDR3 DNA reads TGTGCCAGCAGACAAACCCAATCGACAGGGGGCGAGCAGTTCTTC.